These T cell receptor beta chains were read from a single sample in a study of blood T cell repertoires in COVID-19. The protocol was immunoSEQ multiplex PCR, while the TCRdb copy is restricted to in-frame clones and leaves out a portion. Counted here are under 250,000 clones, about 90% occurring once; the ten biggest clones make up around 4.2%. Sample: PBMCs or T cells enriched from blood (not recorded which). The receptor source for this set is a woman under 40 with acute COVID-19. The conserved cysteine and the conserved F or W are not part of the CDR3 here. Each record gives: V gene, D gene, J gene, CDR3 protein. The D gene is left open where the match is weak.

v_gene: TRBV2
d_gene: TRBD1
j_gene: TRBJ2-7
CDR3aa: ASSSGQGPYEQY

v_gene: TRBV6-5
d_gene: .
j_gene: TRBJ1-6
CDR3aa: ASSYRVVRSPLH

v_gene: TRBV5-4
d_gene: TRBD1
j_gene: TRBJ2-3
CDR3aa: ASSLGQGGDTQY

v_gene: TRBV18
d_gene: TRBD1
j_gene: TRBJ1-2
CDR3aa: ASSLTGQPNYGYT

v_gene: TRBV2
d_gene: .
j_gene: TRBJ1-5
CDR3aa: ASNLVAENQPQH

v_gene: TRBV30
d_gene: .
j_gene: TRBJ2-3
CDR3aa: AWSVRGTDTQY

v_gene: TRBV18
d_gene: TRBD1
j_gene: TRBJ1-4
CDR3aa: ASSPNRGLDEKLF

v_gene: TRBV7-2
d_gene: .
j_gene: TRBJ1-5
CDR3aa: ASSLVAFGSRYQPQH

v_gene: TRBV9
d_gene: TRBD1
j_gene: TRBJ1-1
CDR3aa: ASSPDRVSAF

v_gene: TRBV6-2/TRBV6-3
d_gene: .
j_gene: TRBJ2-7
CDR3aa: ASSSDIGGGSYHEQY

v_gene: TRBV5-3
d_gene: TRBD1
j_gene: TRBJ1-4
CDR3aa: ARIRGSTVNEKLF

v_gene: TRBV19
d_gene: .
j_gene: TRBJ1-4
CDR3aa: ASSIVGATNEKLF

v_gene: TRBV19
d_gene: .
j_gene: TRBJ2-3
CDR3aa: ASSIRRGSGTDTQY

v_gene: TRBV5-1
d_gene: .
j_gene: TRBJ1-3
CDR3aa: ASSLGGRGNTIY

v_gene: TRBV7-2
d_gene: TRBD1
j_gene: TRBJ1-6
CDR3aa: ASSPRRQGFR

v_gene: TRBV30
d_gene: .
j_gene: TRBJ1-2
CDR3aa: AWSVLRARGYT

v_gene: TRBV2
d_gene: .
j_gene: TRBJ2-1
CDR3aa: ASMDNYVKF

v_gene: TRBV24-1
d_gene: .
j_gene: TRBJ2-2
CDR3aa: ATGRDTGELF

v_gene: TRBV4-2
d_gene: .
j_gene: TRBJ2-1
CDR3aa: ASSQFDEQF

v_gene: TRBV5-6
d_gene: TRBD1
j_gene: TRBJ1-4
CDR3aa: ASSSGTGGILRGKLF

v_gene: TRBV5-4
d_gene: .
j_gene: TRBJ1-2
CDR3aa: ASSLTGYGGYT

v_gene: TRBV11-2
d_gene: TRBD1
j_gene: TRBJ1-4
CDR3aa: ASSLVAGGSEKLF

v_gene: TRBV6-5
d_gene: .
j_gene: TRBJ1-1
CDR3aa: ASSYSGGRNTEAF

v_gene: TRBV30
d_gene: .
j_gene: TRBJ2-3
CDR3aa: AWGMTGSGDTQY

v_gene: TRBV24-1
d_gene: .
j_gene: TRBJ1-1
CDR3aa: ATSDYIDRPQLNTEAF

v_gene: TRBV5-4
d_gene: .
j_gene: TRBJ1-2
CDR3aa: ASSLNRYYGYT

v_gene: TRBV7-9
d_gene: .
j_gene: TRBJ1-6
CDR3aa: ASSFQSPLH

v_gene: TRBV29-1
d_gene: TRBD1
j_gene: TRBJ1-2
CDR3aa: SVRQGSNGYT

v_gene: TRBV7-9
d_gene: .
j_gene: TRBJ1-2
CDR3aa: ASVRGEYPYGYT

v_gene: TRBV9
d_gene: .
j_gene: TRBJ1-4
CDR3aa: ASSVVVGGNEKLF

v_gene: TRBV19
d_gene: TRBD1
j_gene: TRBJ1-1
CDR3aa: ASSMTGGVTEAF

v_gene: TRBV5-4
d_gene: .
j_gene: TRBJ2-7
CDR3aa: ASSLDTYEQY

v_gene: TRBV11-2
d_gene: .
j_gene: TRBJ2-3
CDR3aa: ASSLGANTDTQY

v_gene: TRBV7-2
d_gene: .
j_gene: TRBJ1-5
CDR3aa: ASSLADSPNQPQH

v_gene: TRBV6-5
d_gene: .
j_gene: TRBJ1-5
CDR3aa: ASADRGNQPQH

v_gene: TRBV28
d_gene: TRBD1
j_gene: TRBJ1-5
CDR3aa: ASSRDSSNQPQH

v_gene: TRBV7-8
d_gene: TRBD1
j_gene: TRBJ1-5
CDR3aa: ASSARQGKDNQPQH

v_gene: TRBV15
d_gene: TRBD1
j_gene: TRBJ1-2
CDR3aa: ATSRGTGGSYGYT

v_gene: TRBV19
d_gene: .
j_gene: TRBJ1-2
CDR3aa: ASRQGEGYT

v_gene: TRBV3-1/TRBV3-2
d_gene: .
j_gene: TRBJ1-1
CDR3aa: ASSPRTRNTEAF

v_gene: TRBV7-2
d_gene: TRBD1
j_gene: TRBJ1-1
CDR3aa: ASSSTGTAGSEAF

v_gene: TRBV18
d_gene: TRBD1
j_gene: TRBJ2-7
CDR3aa: ASSLAGQGAYEQY

v_gene: TRBV5-5
d_gene: .
j_gene: TRBJ1-2
CDR3aa: ASSLWEGNLFGYT

v_gene: TRBV27
d_gene: TRBD1
j_gene: TRBJ1-5
CDR3aa: ASSLSGQGQRPQH

v_gene: TRBV7-9
d_gene: TRBD1
j_gene: TRBJ1-4
CDR3aa: ATSGTGEEANEKLF

v_gene: TRBV7-9
d_gene: .
j_gene: TRBJ1-1
CDR3aa: ASSVIVDSANTEAF

v_gene: TRBV4-1
d_gene: .
j_gene: TRBJ1-5
CDR3aa: ASSQEGGQPQH

v_gene: TRBV2
d_gene: TRBD1
j_gene: TRBJ2-7
CDR3aa: ASERDRGIDEQY

v_gene: TRBV5-1
d_gene: .
j_gene: TRBJ2-2
CDR3aa: ASSTDSLNTGELF

v_gene: TRBV28
d_gene: TRBD1
j_gene: TRBJ1-2
CDR3aa: ASRVGQGGANYGYT

v_gene: TRBV5-6
d_gene: TRBD1
j_gene: TRBJ1-2
CDR3aa: ASSFPGQGLYGYT

v_gene: TRBV19
d_gene: .
j_gene: TRBJ1-2
CDR3aa: ASSPSSGGYGYT

v_gene: TRBV5-6
d_gene: .
j_gene: TRBJ2-5
CDR3aa: ASSLARLRGETQY

v_gene: TRBV10-3
d_gene: TRBD1
j_gene: TRBJ1-5
CDR3aa: AISESSQGEQPQH

v_gene: TRBV3-1/TRBV3-2
d_gene: TRBD1
j_gene: TRBJ1-1
CDR3aa: ASSLRTGRDTEAF

v_gene: TRBV30
d_gene: .
j_gene: TRBJ2-3
CDR3aa: AWSMRTYQSTDTQY

v_gene: TRBV25-1
d_gene: .
j_gene: TRBJ1-1
CDR3aa: ASIGQGNTEAF

v_gene: TRBV9
d_gene: TRBD1
j_gene: TRBJ1-2
CDR3aa: ASSTRDSYGYT